This T cell receptor beta chain was found in a study of blood T cell repertoires in COVID-19. At the level of the study: COVID-19 samples, acute and convalescent, were from the United States, Italy and Spain. PBMCs, B-cell-depleted T cells, or T cells were the source of the cDNA or gDNA that made up the material.

Original handling: Amplifying reference gene primers gave estimates of nucleated cell counts. The assay was immunoSEQ multiplex PCR, and TCRdb's table has in-frame clones only and misses some. The V and J calls and clone size come from that table; D and trimming were worked out from the DNA. This table holds 100,000 to 150,000 clones, 88% found once. Sequencing was performed on peripheral blood. The sequence was obtained from an older man with active COVID-19.

CDR3 region: CASSWGRAQPQHF. The CDR3 bases are TGTGCCAGCAGCTGGGGGAGGGCACAGCCCCAGCATTTT. This chain joins TRBV7-2 and TRBJ1-5; D is possibly TRBD1 (5 bases). V was cut by 4 bases and J by 7 bases, with 11 bases left in between. Germline-derived CDR1 and CDR2 are SGHTA and FQGNSA. This CDR3 region has 13 residues.